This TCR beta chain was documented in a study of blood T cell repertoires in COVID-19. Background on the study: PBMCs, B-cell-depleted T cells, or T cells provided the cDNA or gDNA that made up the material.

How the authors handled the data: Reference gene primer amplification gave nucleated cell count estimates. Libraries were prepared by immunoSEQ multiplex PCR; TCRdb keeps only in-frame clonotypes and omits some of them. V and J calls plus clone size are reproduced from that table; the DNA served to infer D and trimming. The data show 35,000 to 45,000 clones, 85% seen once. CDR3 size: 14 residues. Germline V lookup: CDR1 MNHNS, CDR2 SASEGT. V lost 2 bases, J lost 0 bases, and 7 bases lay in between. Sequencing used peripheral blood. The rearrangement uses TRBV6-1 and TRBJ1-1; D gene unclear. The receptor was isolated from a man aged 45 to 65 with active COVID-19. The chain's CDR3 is CASSEFILNTEAFF. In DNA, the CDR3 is TGTGCCAGCAGTGAATTCATCCTGAACACTGAAGCTTTCTTT.